This T cell receptor (beta chain) was observed in a study of blood T cells in healthy people across ages. Study results and caveats: Per million T cells, the diversity of TCR beta decreased roughly linearly as age advanced. Strongly correlated with naive T cell percentage was TCR beta diversity. Both higher diversity and more naive CD4+ cells marked long-lived donors when set against aged donors.

Next came a second PCR, run for roughly 6 to 11 cycles, which used a sample-barcoded 5' primer along with a J-beta primer mix. Researchers report that each sample yielded at least 2.5 million CDR3-containing paired-end reads. TCRdb itself ran the 5' RACE reads through MiXCR, one entry per CDR3 protein. Of under 1,000,000 distinct CDR3 sequences listed, around 45% are singletons. A remark on this clonotype: Its antigen is as yet unknown.

CDR1 and CDR2 from the germline V gene are SGHRS and YFSETQ. The CDR3 has 13 amino acids. The V gene lost 2 bases and the J gene lost 8 bases, with 13 bases spanning the gap. The TCR sequence derives from a man older than 75 in good health. What was sequenced was blood. The rearrangement joins TRBV5-1 to TRBJ1-2, with D unresolved. CDR3 amino acids: CASSFEAFGGYTF. The CDR3 DNA reads TGCGCCAGCAGCTTCGAGGCTTTCGGGGGCTACACCTTC.